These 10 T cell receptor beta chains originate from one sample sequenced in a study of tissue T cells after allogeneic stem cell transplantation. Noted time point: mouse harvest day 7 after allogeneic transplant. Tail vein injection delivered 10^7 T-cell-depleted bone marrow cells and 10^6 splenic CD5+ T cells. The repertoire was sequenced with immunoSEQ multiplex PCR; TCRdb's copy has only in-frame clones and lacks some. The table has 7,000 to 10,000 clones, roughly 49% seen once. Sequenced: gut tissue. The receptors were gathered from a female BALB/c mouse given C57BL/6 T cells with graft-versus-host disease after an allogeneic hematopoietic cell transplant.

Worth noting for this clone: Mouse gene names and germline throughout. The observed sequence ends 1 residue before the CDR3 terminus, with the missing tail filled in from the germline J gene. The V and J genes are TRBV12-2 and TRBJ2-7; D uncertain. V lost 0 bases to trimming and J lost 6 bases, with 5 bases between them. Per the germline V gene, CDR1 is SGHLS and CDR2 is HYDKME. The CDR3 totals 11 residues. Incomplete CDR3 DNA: TGTGCCAGCTCTCTCCCATTTGAACAGTAC. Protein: CASSLPFEQY. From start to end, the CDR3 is CASSLPFEQYF.

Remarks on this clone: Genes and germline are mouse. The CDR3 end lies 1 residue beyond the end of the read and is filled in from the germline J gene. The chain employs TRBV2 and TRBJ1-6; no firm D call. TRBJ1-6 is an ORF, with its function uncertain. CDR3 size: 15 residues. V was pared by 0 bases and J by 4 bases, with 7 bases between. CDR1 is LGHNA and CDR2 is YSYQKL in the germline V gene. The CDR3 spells CASSQESRYNSPLYF. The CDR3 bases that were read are TGTGCCAGCAGCCAAGAATCCAGGTATAATTCGCCCCTCTAC.

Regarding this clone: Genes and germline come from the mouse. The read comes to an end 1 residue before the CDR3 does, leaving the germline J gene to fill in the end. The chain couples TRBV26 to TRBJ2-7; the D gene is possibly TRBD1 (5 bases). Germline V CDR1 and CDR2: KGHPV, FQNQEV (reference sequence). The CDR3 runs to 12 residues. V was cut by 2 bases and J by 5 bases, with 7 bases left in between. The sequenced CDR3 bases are TGTGCCAGCAGTCTGAGGGGAGATGAACAGTAC. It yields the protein CASSLRGDEQY. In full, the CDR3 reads CASSLRGDEQYF.

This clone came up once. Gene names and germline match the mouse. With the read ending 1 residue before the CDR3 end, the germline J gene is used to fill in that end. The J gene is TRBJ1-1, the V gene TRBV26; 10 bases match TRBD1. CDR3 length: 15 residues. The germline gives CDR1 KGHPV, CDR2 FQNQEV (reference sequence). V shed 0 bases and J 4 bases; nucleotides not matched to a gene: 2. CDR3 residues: CASSLSWTGGTEVFF. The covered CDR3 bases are TGTGCCAGCAGTCTGTCGTGGACAGGGGGCACAGAAGTCTTC. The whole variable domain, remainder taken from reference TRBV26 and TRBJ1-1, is NSKVIQTPRYLVKGQGQKAKMRCIPEKGHPVVFWYQQNKNNEFKFLINFQNQEVLQQIDMTEKRFSAECPSNSPCSLEIQSSEAGDSALYLCASSLSWTGGTEVFFGKGTRLTVV.

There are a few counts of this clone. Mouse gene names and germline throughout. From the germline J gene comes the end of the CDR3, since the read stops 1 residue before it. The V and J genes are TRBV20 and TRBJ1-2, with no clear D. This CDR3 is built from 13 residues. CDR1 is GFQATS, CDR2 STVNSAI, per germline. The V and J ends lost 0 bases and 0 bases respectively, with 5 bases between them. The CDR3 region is CGARETTNSDYTF. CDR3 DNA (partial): TGTGGTGCTAGGGAAACAACAAACTCCGACTACACC.

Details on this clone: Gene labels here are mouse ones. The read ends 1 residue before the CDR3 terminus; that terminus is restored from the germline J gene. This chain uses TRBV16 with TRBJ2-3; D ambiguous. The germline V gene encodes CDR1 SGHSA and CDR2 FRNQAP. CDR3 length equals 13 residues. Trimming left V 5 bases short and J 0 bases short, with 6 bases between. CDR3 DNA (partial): TGTGCAAGCAGCCGGAATAGTGCAGAAACGCTGTAT. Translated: CASSRNSAETLY. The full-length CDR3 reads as CASSRNSAETLYF.

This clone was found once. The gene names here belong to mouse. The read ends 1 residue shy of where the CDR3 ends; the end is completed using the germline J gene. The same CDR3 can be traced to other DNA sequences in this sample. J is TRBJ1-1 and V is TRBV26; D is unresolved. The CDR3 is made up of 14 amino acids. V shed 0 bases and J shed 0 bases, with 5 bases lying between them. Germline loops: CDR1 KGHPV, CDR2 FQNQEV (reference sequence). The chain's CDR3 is CASSLSSANTEVFF. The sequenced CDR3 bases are TGTGCCAGCAGTCTGTCGTCAGCAAACACAGAAGTCTTC. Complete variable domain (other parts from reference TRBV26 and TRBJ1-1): NSKVIQTPRYLVKGQGQKAKMRCIPEKGHPVVFWYQQNKNNEFKFLINFQNQEVLQQIDMTEKRFSAECPSNSPCSLEIQSSEAGDSALYLCASSLSSANTEVFFGKGTRLTVV.

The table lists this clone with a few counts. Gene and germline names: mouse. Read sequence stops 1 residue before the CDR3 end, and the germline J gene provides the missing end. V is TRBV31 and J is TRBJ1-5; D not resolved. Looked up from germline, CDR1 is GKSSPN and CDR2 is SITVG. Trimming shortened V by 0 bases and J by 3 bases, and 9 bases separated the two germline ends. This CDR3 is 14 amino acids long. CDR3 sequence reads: CAWSLEGGNQAPLF. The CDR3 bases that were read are TGTGCCTGGAGTCTAGAGGGCGGCAACCAGGCTCCGCTT.

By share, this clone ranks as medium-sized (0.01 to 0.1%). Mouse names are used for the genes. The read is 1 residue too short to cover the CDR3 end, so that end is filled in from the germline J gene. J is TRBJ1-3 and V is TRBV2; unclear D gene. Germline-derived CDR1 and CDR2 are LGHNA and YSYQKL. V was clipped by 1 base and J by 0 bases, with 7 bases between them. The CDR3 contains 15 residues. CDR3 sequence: CASSQVGYSGNTLYF. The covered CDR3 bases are TGTGCCAGCAGCCAAGTGGGGTATTCTGGAAATACGCTCTAT. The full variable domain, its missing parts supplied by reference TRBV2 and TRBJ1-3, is DPKIIQKPKYLVAVTGSEKILICEQYLGHNAMYWYRQSAKKPLEFMFSYSYQKLMDNQTASSRFQPQSSKKNHLDLQITALKPDDSATYFCASSQVGYSGNTLYFGEGSRLIVV.

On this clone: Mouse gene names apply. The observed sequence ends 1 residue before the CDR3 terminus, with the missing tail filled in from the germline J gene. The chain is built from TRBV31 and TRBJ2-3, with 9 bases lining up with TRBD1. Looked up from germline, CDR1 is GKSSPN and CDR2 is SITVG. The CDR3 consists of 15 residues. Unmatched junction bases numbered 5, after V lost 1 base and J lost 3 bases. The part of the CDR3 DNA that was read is TGTGCCTGGAGTCCCGGGACAGGGCGGGCAGAAACGCTGTAT. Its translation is CAWSPGTGRAETLY. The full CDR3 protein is CAWSPGTGRAETLYF.